This passage covers 9 T cell receptor beta chains from one sample sequenced in a study of blood T cell repertoires in COVID-19. Libraries were prepared by immunoSEQ multiplex PCR; TCRdb keeps only in-frame clonotypes and omits some of them. The sample has tens of thousands of clones; 72% are singletons. The sequenced sample consisted of peripheral blood. The receptors shown here come from a woman aged 65 to 85 with COVID-19, enrolled during active disease.

The chain joins TRBV14 to TRBJ1-4; D is ambiguous. CDR3 length: 15 amino acids. Germline CDR1 SGHDN, CDR2 FVKESK. The V gene lost 0 bases and the J gene lost 5 bases, with 10 bases spanning the gap. The CDR3 loop reads CASSQDVRWNEKLFF. As DNA, the CDR3 is TGTGCCAGCAGCCAAGATGTACGGTGGAATGAAAAACTGTTTTTT. Filled out from reference TRBV14 and TRBJ1-4, the complete variable domain reads EAGVTQFPSHSVIEKGQTVTLRCDPISGHDNLYWYRRVMGKEIKFLLHFVKESKQDESGMPNNRFLAERTGGTYSTLKVQPAELEDSGVYFCASSQDVRWNEKLFFGSGTQLSVL.

V gene TRBV11-3 combines with J gene TRBJ2-1, with 10 positions matching TRBD2. Germline trimming cut 5 bases from V and 3 bases from J; bases unmatched to any gene: 16. Germline V CDR1 and CDR2: SGHNT, YENEEA. The CDR3 has 19 residues. For the CDR3, the DNA is TGTGCCAGCAGCCGGGGGTTAGCGGGAGGCGGGACTTTCTACAATGAGCAGTTCTTC. Its protein is CASSRGLAGGGTFYNEQFF.

The chain links TRBV3-1 (or the pseudogene TRBV3-2) to TRBJ2-1; D is perhaps TRBD2 (5 bases). V was clipped by 5 bases and J by 6 bases, with 8 bases between them. The CDR3 totals 12 residues. Germline V gene lookup returns CDR1 LGHDT and CDR2 YNNKEL (reference sequence). The CDR3 sequence: CASSYAGNEQFF. The CDR3 DNA reads TGTGCCAGCAGCTACGCGGGCAATGAGCAGTTCTTC.

J is TRBJ1-4 and V is TRBV7-9; D not certain. From germline, CDR1 is SEHNR and CDR2 FQNEAQ (reference sequence). With 3 bases removed from V and 13 bases from J, the gap between germline ends came to 9 bases. CDR3 length: 11 residues. The CDR3 DNA reads as TGTGCCAGCAGCTTGGAACAGCTACTGTTTTTT. Translating it yields CASSLEQLLFF.

This chain joins TRBV4-3 and TRBJ1-4; D unresolved. CDR3 length: 13 amino acids. Germline values: CDR1 LGHNA, CDR2 YSLEER. Trimming removed 3 bases from V and 8 bases from J, with 10 bases in between. The CDR3 protein is CASSQSIREKLFF. The CDR3 DNA sequence: TGCGCCAGCAGCCAGTCGATCCGGGAAAAACTGTTTTTT.

V gene TRBV4-3 combines with J gene TRBJ2-5; TRBD1 might be the D (6 bases). Germline V gene sequence: CDR1 LGHNA, CDR2 YSLEER. The CDR3 extends over 15 amino acids. With 0 bases removed from V and 5 bases from J, the gap between germline ends came to 13 bases. In DNA, the CDR3 is TGCGCCAGCAGCCAAGATTGGACAGCAGGCGAGACCCAGTACTTC. Its protein is CASSQDWTAGETQYF.

This clone was seen only a few times. The rearrangement links TRBV9 to TRBJ1-2, with TRBD1 as a possible D gene (5 bases). V dropped 0 bases and J dropped 5 bases, with 14 bases sitting between them. The CDR3 length is 15 residues. Germline values: CDR1 SGDLS, CDR2 YYNGEE. The CDR3: CASSVAAGLGYGYTF. The CDR3 coding sequence is TGTGCCAGCAGCGTAGCGGCAGGGCTTGGTTATGGCTACACCTTC. Combining the CDR3 with reference TRBV9 and TRBJ1-2 gives the whole variable domain DSGVTQTPKHLITATGQRVTLRCSPRSGDLSVYWYQQSLDQGLQFLIQYYNGEERAKGNILERFSAQQFPDLHSELNLSSLELGDSALYFCASSVAAGLGYGYTFGSGTRLTVV.

This clone has just one count. The gene calls are TRBV29-1 and TRBJ2-7; 8 nucleotides line up with TRBD1. This CDR3 contains 12 residues. Germline loops: CDR1 SQVTM, CDR2 ANQGSEA. V was pared by 7 bases and J by 5 bases, with 7 bases of the junction left unmatched. CDR3 protein: CSAIRTGNEQYF. The CDR3 DNA sequence: TGCAGCGCTATACGGACAGGGAACGAGCAGTACTTC.

The rearrangement joins TRBV5-1 to TRBJ2-5; D is unresolved. Trimming removed 1 base from V and 7 bases from J, with 11 bases in between. The CDR3 is 13 amino acids. Germline lookup yields CDR1 SGHRS and CDR2 YFSETQ. Here the CDR3 DNA reads TGCGCCAGCAGCTTGATTGCATCAGGGACCCAGTACTTC. The encoded protein is CASSLIASGTQYF.